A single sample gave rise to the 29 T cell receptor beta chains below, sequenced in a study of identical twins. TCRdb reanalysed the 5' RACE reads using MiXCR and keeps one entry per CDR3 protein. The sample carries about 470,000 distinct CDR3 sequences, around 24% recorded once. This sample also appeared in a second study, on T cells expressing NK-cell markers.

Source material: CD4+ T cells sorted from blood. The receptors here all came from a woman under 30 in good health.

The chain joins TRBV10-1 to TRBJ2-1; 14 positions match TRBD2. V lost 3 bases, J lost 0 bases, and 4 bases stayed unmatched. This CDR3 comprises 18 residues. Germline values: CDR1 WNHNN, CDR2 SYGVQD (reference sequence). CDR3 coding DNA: TGCGCCAGCAGTGACCCCGGGACTAGCGGGAGCTCCTACAATGAGCAGTTCTTC. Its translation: CASSDPGTSGSSYNEQFF.

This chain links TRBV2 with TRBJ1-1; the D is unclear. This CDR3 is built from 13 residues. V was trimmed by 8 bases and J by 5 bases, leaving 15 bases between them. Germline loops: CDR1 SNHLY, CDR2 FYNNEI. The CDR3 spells CASEGLGLTEAFF. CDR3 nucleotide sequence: TGTGCCAGCGAGGGATTGGGGTTGACTGAAGCTTTCTTT.

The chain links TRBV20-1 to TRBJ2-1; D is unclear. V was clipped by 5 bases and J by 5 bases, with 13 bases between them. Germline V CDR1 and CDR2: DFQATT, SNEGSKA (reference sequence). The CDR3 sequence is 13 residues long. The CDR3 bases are TGCAGTGCTCCTCCCCGGTCGAACAATGAGCAGTTCTTC. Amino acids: CSAPPRSNNEQFF.

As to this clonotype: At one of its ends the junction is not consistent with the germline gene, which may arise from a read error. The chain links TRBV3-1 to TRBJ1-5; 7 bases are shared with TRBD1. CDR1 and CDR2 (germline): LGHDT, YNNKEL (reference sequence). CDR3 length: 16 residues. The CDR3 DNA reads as TGTGCCAGCGGATTTCTAACCGCAGGGGGAAGTCAGTCCCAGCATTTT. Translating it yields CASGFLTAGGSQSQHF.

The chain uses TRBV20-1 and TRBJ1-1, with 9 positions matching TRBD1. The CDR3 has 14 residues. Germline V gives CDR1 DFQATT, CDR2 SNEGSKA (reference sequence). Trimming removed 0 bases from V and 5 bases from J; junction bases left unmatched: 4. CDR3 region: CSAREQGARTEAFF. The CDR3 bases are TGCAGTGCTAGAGAACAGGGGGCGAGGACTGAAGCTTTCTTT.

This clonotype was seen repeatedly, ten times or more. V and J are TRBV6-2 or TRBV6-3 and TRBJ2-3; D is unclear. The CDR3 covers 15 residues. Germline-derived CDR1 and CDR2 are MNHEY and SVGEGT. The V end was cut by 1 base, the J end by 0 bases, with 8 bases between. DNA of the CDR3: TGTGCCAGCAGTTACTGGGGAAGGAGCACAGATACGCAGTATTTT. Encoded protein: CASSYWGRSTDTQYF.

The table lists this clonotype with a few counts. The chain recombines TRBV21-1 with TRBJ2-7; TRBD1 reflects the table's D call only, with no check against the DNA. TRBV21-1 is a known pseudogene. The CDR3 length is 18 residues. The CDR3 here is CASSQPRGQGAYSHEQYF. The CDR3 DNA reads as TGTGCCAGCAGCCAACCAAGGGGACAGGGGGCGTATTCCCACGAGCAGTACTTC.

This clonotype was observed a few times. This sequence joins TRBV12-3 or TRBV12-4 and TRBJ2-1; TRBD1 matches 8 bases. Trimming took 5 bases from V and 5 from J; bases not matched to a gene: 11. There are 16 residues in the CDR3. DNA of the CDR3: TGTGCCAGCAGTCTCCAGGACAGGGAACTGCACAATGAGCAGTTCTTC. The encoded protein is CASSLQDRELHNEQFF.

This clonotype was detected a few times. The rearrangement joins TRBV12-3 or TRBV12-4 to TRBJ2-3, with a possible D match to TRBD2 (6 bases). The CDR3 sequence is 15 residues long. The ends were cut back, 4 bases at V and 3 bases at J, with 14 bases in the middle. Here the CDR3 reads CASSSDGGGTDTQYF. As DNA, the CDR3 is TGTGCCAGCAGTTCGGACGGGGGTGGGACAGATACGCAGTATTTT.

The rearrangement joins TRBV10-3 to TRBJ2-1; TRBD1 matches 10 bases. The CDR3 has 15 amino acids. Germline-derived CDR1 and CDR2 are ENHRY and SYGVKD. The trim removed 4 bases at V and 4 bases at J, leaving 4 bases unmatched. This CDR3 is CAISVGDRGYNEQFF. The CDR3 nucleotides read TGTGCCATCAGTGTAGGGGACAGGGGTTACAATGAGCAGTTCTTC.

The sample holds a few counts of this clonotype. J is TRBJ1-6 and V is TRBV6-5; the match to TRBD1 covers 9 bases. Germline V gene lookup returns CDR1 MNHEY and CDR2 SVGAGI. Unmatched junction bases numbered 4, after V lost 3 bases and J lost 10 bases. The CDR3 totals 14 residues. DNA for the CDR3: TGTGCCAGCAGTTATGGACAGGGGATCTCACCCCTCCACTTT. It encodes CASSYGQGISPLHF.

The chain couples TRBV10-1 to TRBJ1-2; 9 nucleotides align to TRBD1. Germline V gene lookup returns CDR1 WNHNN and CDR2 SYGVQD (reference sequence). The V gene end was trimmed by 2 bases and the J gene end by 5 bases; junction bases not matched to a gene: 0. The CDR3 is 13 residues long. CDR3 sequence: CASSEGQGYGYTF. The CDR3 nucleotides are TGCGCCAGCAGTGAGGGACAGGGGTATGGCTACACCTTC.

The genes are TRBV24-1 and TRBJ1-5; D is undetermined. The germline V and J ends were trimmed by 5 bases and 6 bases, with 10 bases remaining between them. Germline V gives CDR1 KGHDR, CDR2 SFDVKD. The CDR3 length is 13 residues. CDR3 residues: CATSADGTQPQHF. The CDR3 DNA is TGTGCCACCAGTGCGGACGGTACTCAGCCCCAGCATTTT.

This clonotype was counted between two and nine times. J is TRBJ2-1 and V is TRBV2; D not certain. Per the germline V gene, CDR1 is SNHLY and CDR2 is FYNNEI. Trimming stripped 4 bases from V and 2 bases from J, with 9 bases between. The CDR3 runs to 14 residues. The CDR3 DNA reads TGTGCCAGCAGTGTGAACCCTACCTACAATGAGCAGTTCTTC. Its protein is CASSVNPTYNEQFF.

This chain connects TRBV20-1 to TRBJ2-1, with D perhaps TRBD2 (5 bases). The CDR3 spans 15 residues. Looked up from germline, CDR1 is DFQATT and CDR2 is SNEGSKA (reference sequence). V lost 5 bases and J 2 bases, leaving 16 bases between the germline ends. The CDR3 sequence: CSAARGPGTYNEQFF. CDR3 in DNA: TGCAGTGCTGCTCGCGGGCCGGGTACCTACAATGAGCAGTTCTTC.

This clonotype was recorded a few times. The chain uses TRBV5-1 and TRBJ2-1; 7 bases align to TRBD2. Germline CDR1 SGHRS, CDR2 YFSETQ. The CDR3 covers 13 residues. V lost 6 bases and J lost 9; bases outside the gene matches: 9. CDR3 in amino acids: CASTLAARSEQFF. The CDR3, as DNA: TGCGCCAGCACGCTAGCGGCACGGAGTGAGCAGTTCTTC.

In DNA, the CDR3 is TGTGCCAGCAGCTATGCTGGGGAGCATGAGCAGTTCTTC. As protein: CASSYAGEHEQFF. V gene TRBV7-9 combines with J gene TRBJ2-1; perhaps TRBD2 as D (5 bases). V was cut by 4 bases and J by 8 bases, with 12 bases left in between. Germline V gives CDR1 SEHNR, CDR2 FQNEAQ (reference sequence). This CDR3 is built from 13 residues.

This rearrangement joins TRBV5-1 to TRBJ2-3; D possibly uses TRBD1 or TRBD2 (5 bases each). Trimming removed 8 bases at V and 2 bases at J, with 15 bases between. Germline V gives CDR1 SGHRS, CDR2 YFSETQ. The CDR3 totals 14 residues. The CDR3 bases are TGCGCCAGTGGATCAGGGCGGGTCACAGATACGCAGTATTTT. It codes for CASGSGRVTDTQYF.

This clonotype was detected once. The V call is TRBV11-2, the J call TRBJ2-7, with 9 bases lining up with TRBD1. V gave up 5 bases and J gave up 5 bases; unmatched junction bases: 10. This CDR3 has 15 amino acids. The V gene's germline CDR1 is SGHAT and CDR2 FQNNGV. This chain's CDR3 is CASSAPGTGSNEQYF. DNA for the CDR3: TGTGCCAGCAGCGCCCCCGGGACAGGGTCCAACGAGCAGTACTTC. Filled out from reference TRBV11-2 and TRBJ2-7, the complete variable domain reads EAGVAQSPRYKIIEKRQSVAFWCNPISGHATLYWYQQILGQGPKLLIQFQNNGVVDDSQLPKDRFSAERLKGVDSTLKIQPAKLEDSAVYLCASSAPGTGSNEQYFGPGTRLTVT.

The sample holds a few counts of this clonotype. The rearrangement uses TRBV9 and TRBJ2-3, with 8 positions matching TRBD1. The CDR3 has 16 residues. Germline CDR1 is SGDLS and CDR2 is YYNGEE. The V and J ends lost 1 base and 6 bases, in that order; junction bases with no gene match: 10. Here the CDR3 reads CASSVISSGGVDTQYF. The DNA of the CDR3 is TGTGCCAGCAGCGTAATTAGCTCAGGGGGCGTCGATACGCAGTATTTT.

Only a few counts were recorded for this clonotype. In nucleotides, the CDR3 is TGCGCCAGCAGCCTTCTTTTGGGGCCGTCTGGAAACACCATATATTTT. It yields the protein CASSLLLGPSGNTIYF. The J gene is TRBJ1-3, the V gene TRBV5-1, with TRBD1 as a possible D gene (5 bases). From germline, CDR1 is SGHRS and CDR2 YFSETQ. The germline V and J ends were trimmed by 4 bases and 1 base, with 15 bases remaining between them. The CDR3 covers 16 residues.

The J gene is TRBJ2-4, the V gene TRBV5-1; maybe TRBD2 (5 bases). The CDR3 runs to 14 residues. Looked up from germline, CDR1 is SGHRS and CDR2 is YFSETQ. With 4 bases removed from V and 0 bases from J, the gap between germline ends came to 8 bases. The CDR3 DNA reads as TGCGCCAGCAGCGCAGGACTAGCCAAAAACATTCAGTACTTC. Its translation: CASSAGLAKNIQYF.

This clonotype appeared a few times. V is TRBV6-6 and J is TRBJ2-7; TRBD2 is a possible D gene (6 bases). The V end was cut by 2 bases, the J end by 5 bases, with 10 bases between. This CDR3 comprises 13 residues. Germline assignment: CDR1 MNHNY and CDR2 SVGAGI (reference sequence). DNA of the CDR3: TGTGCCAGCAGTTACGGTTGGAGGGACGAGCAGTACTTC. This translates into CASSYGWRDEQYF.

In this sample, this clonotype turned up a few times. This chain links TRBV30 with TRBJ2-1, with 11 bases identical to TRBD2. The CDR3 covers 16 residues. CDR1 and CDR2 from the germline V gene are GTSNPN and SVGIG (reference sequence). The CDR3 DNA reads TGTGCAAGGACTAGCGGGCTTGGAAGCTCCTACAATGAGCAGTTCTTC. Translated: CARTSGLGSSYNEQFF.

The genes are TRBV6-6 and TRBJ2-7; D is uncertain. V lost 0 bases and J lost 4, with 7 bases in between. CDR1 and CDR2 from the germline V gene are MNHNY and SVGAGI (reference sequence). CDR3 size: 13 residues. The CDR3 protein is CASSYSYGYEQYF. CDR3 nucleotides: TGTGCCAGCAGTTACTCGTATGGGTACGAGCAGTACTTC.

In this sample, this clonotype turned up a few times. The CDR3 nucleotides are TGTGCCAGCATGGACAGGGAAGATGAGCAGTTCTTC. This codes for CASMDREDEQFF. The V gene is TRBV7-2, the J gene TRBJ2-1; 8 bases align to TRBD1. This CDR3 comprises 12 residues. J lost 8 bases, V lost 7 bases, and 4 bases had no gene match. Germline loops: CDR1 SGHTA, CDR2 FQGNSA.

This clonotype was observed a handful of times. CDR3 sequence reads: CASSRPSDEQYF. The CDR3 bases are TGTGCCAGCAGCCGTCCTTCCGACGAGCAGTACTTC. The chain joins TRBV3-1 to TRBJ2-7; D call uncertain. The CDR3 totals 12 residues. The V gene lost 4 bases and the J gene lost 5 bases, with 9 bases spanning the gap. Germline assignment: CDR1 LGHDT and CDR2 YNNKEL (reference sequence).

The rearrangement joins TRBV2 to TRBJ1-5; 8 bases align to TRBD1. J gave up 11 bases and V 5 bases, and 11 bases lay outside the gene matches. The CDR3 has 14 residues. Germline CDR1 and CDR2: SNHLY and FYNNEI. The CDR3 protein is CASSPVGQGGAQHF. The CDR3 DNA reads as TGTGCCAGCAGTCCAGTCGGACAGGGTGGAGCCCAGCATTTT.

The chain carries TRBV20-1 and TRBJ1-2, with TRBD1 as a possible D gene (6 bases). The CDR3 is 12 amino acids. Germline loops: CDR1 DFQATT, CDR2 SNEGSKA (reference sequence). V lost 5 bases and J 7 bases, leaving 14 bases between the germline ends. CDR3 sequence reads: CSAFIAQGGYTF. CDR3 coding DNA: TGCAGTGCTTTTATCGCACAGGGTGGCTACACCTTC.